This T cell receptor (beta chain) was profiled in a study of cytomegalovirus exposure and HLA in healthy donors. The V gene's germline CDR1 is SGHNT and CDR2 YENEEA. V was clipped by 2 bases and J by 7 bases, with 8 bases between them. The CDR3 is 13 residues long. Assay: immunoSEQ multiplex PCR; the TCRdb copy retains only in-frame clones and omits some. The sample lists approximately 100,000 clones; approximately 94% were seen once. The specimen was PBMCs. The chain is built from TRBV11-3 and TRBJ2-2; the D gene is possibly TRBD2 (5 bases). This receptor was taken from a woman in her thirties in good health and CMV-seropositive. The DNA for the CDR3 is TGTGCCAGCAGCTTAACTAGGGTCGGGGAGCTGTTTTTT. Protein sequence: CASSLTRVGELFF.